These 9 T cell receptor beta chains share one sample of origin, sequenced in a study of T cell changes during pregnancy in multiple sclerosis. The method was immunoSEQ multiplex PCR; TCRdb's version includes in-frame clones alone and lacks a portion of them. The sample yields around 53,000 clones, 90% seen once. Sequenced here: CD8+ T cells from peripheral blood mononuclear cells, sampled before pregnancy. These receptors came from a female donor with multiple sclerosis, enrolled in a pregnancy study.

The chain recombines TRBV4-3 with TRBJ1-4; D is unresolved. V was cut by 4 bases and J by 5 bases, with 17 bases left in between. The germline V gene has CDR1 LGHNA and CDR2 YSLEER. This CDR3 is built from 16 residues. In DNA, the CDR3 is TGCGCCAGCAGCCCCCTCATCGAGGAGGCAAATGAAAAACTGTTTTTT. This codes for CASSPLIEEANEKLFF.

This CDR3 reads CASSAASVLRSPLHF. CDR3 bases: TGCGCCAGCAGTGCCGCCAGCGTTCTGAGATCACCCCTCCACTTT. The rearrangement joins TRBV10-1 to TRBJ1-6; D remains ambiguous. Trimming pared 4 bases from V and 10 bases from J, leaving 17 bases between. Germline loops: CDR1 WNHNN, CDR2 SYGVQD (reference sequence). This CDR3 is built from 15 residues.

The chain recombines TRBV7-9 with TRBJ2-1; 9 bases agree with TRBD2. The CDR3 has 16 residues. Germline loops: CDR1 SEHNR, CDR2 FQNEAQ (reference sequence). V lost 4 bases to trimming and J lost 4 bases; unmatched junction nucleotides: 8. The CDR3 DNA reads as TGTGCCAGCAGCTCCGCCAGCGGGGGGCCTTACAATGAGCAGTTCTTC. Protein: CASSSASGGPYNEQFF.

The chain employs TRBV19 and TRBJ1-4; tentative D call: TRBD1 (5 bases). The CDR3 has 16 amino acids. Trimming removed 6 bases from V and 3 bases from J, with 17 bases in between. CDR1 and CDR2 (germline): LNHDA, SQIVND (reference sequence). The CDR3 region is CASSSPTTAANEKLFF. The DNA for the CDR3 is TGTGCCAGTAGCTCCCCGACGACAGCCGCTAATGAAAAACTGTTTTTT.

The table lists this clone with a count of one. CDR3 sequence: CSVPGVFTGELFF. For the CDR3, the DNA is TGCAGCGTCCCGGGGGTTTTCACCGGGGAGCTGTTTTTT. The chain carries TRBV29-1 and TRBJ2-2; possible D gene TRBD2, 6 bases. Deletions cut 6 bases from V and 4 bases from J, with 12 bases between. Germline values: CDR1 SQVTM, CDR2 ANQGSEA. CDR3 length: 13 residues.

The chain employs TRBV6-4 and TRBJ2-6; TRBD1 agrees at 9 bases. The germline CDR1 and CDR2 sequences are MRHNA and SNTAGT. V was pared by 4 bases and J by 1 base, with 2 bases of the junction left unmatched. The CDR3 loop spans 16 amino acids. CDR3 coding DNA: TGTGCCAGCAGTGGGGGACAGGGTTCTGGGGCCAACGTCCTGACTTTC. Amino acid sequence: CASSGGQGSGANVLTF.

This clone has a single count. CDR3 sequence reads: CASSQGLRVTEAFF. DNA of the CDR3: TGCGCCAGCAGCCAAGGTTTACGGGTGACTGAAGCTTTCTTT. This chain joins TRBV4-1 and TRBJ1-1; no clear D gene. Trimming removed 1 base from V and 5 bases from J, with 11 bases in between. This CDR3 has 14 residues. Looked up from germline, CDR1 is MGHRA and CDR2 is YSYEKL.

The chain couples TRBV5-5 to TRBJ2-1, with TRBD2 as a possible D gene (6 bases). Trimming pared 4 bases from V and 6 bases from J, leaving 17 bases between. Looked up from germline, CDR1 is SGHKS and CDR2 is YYEKEE (reference sequence). The CDR3 loop spans 15 amino acids. CDR3 in amino acids: CASSRGPEGTNEQFF. The CDR3 DNA follows: TGTGCCAGCAGCCGGGGCCCGGAGGGGACCAATGAGCAGTTCTTC.

The table lists this clone with a count of one. J is TRBJ2-1 and V is TRBV2, with 15 positions matching TRBD2. V gave up 6 bases and J gave up 7 bases; unmatched junction bases: 7. From germline, CDR1 is SNHLY and CDR2 FYNNEI. The CDR3 runs to 16 residues. The chain's CDR3 is CASSGLAGGRENEQFF. The DNA for the CDR3 is TGTGCCAGCAGCGGACTAGCGGGGGGGCGTGAGAATGAGCAGTTCTTC.